Following are 11 T cell receptor beta chains from one sample sequenced in a study of T cell changes during pregnancy in multiple sclerosis. Method: immunoSEQ multiplex PCR; TCRdb's copy keeps in-frame clones and lacks some. This table has more than 30,000 clones, 93% appearing once. The source was CD8+ T cells from peripheral blood mononuclear cells, collected in the third trimester of pregnancy. The receptors were sampled from a female donor with multiple sclerosis, enrolled in a pregnancy study.

The chain links TRBV6-6 to TRBJ2-7; D possibly corresponds to TRBD2 (5 bases). Germline CDR1 MNHNY, CDR2 SVGAGI (reference sequence). The CDR3 covers 13 residues. V dropped 5 bases and J dropped 1 base, with 9 bases sitting between them. CDR3 sequence reads: CASSAPGSYEQYF. CDR3 bases: TGTGCCAGCAGTGCCCCGGGATCCTACGAGCAGTACTTC.

The V gene is TRBV9, the J gene TRBJ2-2; 10 nucleotides agree with TRBD2. The CDR3 totals 16 residues. The J segment lost 4 bases and the V segment lost 4 bases, leaving 7 bases of the junction unmatched. Germline loops: CDR1 SGDLS, CDR2 YYNGEE. CDR3 amino acids: CASSRTGTSATGELFF. The CDR3, as DNA: TGTGCCAGCAGCAGGACCGGGACTAGCGCCACCGGGGAGCTGTTTTTT.

This chain joins TRBV16 and TRBJ1-1, with 7 bases matching TRBD1. J gave up 1 base and V 4 bases, and 9 bases lay outside the gene matches. CDR3 size: 16 residues. Per germline, CDR1 KGHSY and CDR2 FQNENV. DNA of the CDR3: TGTGCCAGCAGCCCCCCGACAGGGACACGGAACACTGAAGCTTTCTTT. Translated, it gives CASSPPTGTRNTEAFF.

The chain recombines TRBV2 with TRBJ1-1, with TRBD1 identical over 7 bases. The CDR3 is 14 amino acids. Germline V gene data show CDR1 as SNHLY and CDR2 as FYNNEI. V gave up 5 bases and J gave up 4 bases; unmatched junction bases: 7. Here the CDR3 reads CASSFPQGITEAFF. The CDR3, as DNA: TGTGCCAGCAGTTTCCCACAGGGGATCACTGAAGCTTTCTTT.

The V and J genes are TRBV27 and TRBJ2-1; 8 bases match TRBD1. Trimming took 3 bases from V and 10 from J; bases not matched to a gene: 5. The CDR3 runs to 13 residues. Germline-derived CDR1 and CDR2 are MNHEY and SMNVEV (reference sequence). CDR3 DNA: TGTGCCAGCAGTTTTGGGGGGACAGGCGAGCAGTTCTTC. The encoded protein is CASSFGGTGEQFF.

The CDR3 coding sequence is TGTGCCAGCAGCTTATCTAACTTCGACAATGAGCAGTTCTTC. Translated: CASSLSNFDNEQFF. V is TRBV7-8 and J is TRBJ2-1; D is undetermined. CDR3 length: 14 residues. The germline V gene has CDR1 SGHVS and CDR2 FQNEAQ. With 2 bases removed from V and 5 bases from J, the gap between germline ends came to 10 bases. The complete variable domain, with remaining parts taken from reference TRBV7-8 and TRBJ2-1, reads GAGVSQSPRYKVAKRGQDVALRCDPISGHVSLFWYQQALGQGPEFLTYFQNEAQLDKSGLPSDRFFAERPEGSVSTLKIQRTQQEDSAVYLCASSLSNFDNEQFFGPGTRLTVL.

The V gene is TRBV4-1, the J gene TRBJ1-3; no definite D call. Trimming removed 0 bases from V and 6 bases from J, with 6 bases in between. The CDR3 runs to 13 residues. Germline V lookup: CDR1 MGHRA, CDR2 YSYEKL. For the CDR3, the DNA is TGCGCCAGCAGCCAAGATCCTTTAAACACCATATATTTT. Encoded protein: CASSQDPLNTIYF.

V gene TRBV9 combines with J gene TRBJ2-5, with 11 bases that match TRBD1. Trimming at V came to 2 bases and at J to 5 bases, leaving 5 bases not matched to a gene. The length of the CDR3 is 15 residues. Germline V lookup: CDR1 SGDLS, CDR2 YYNGEE. CDR3: CASSVGGDRGETQYF. In DNA, the CDR3 is TGTGCCAGCAGCGTCGGGGGGGACAGGGGGGAGACCCAGTACTTC.

This rearrangement joins TRBV7-8 to TRBJ1-2; TRBD1 matches at 10 bases. With V trimmed by 5 bases and J by 6 bases, 6 bases remained unmatched. From germline, CDR1 is SGHVS and CDR2 FQNEAQ. CDR3 length: 14 residues. In DNA, the CDR3 is TGTGCCAGCAGCGCGGACAGGGGGTTCAATGGCTACACCTTC. It is translated as CASSADRGFNGYTF.

The rearrangement uses TRBV21-1 and TRBJ2-2; the table names TRBD2, a call not compared with the DNA. TRBV21-1 is a known pseudogene. The CDR3 runs 14 residues. The DNA of the CDR3 is TGTGCCAGCAGCAAAGATGAGCCCTCCGGGGAGCTGTTTTTT. Its protein product is CASSKDEPSGELFF.

This clone was recorded only once. This chain connects TRBV14 to TRBJ1-2; TRBD1 is a possible D gene (5 bases). CDR1 and CDR2 from the germline V gene are SGHDN and FVKESK. Trimming took off 1 base at V and 4 bases at J, with 19 bases between the two ends. The CDR3 length is 17 residues. CDR3 residues: CASSQAPRAGLSYGYTF. DNA of the CDR3: TGTGCCAGCAGCCAAGCCCCAAGAGCAGGGCTCTCCTATGGCTACACCTTC.